A single sample is the source of the 9 T cell receptor beta chains below, sequenced in a study of blood T cell repertoires in COVID-19. Sequenced by immunoSEQ multiplex PCR; TCRdb stores in-frame clones only, minus some. Of 310,000 or so clones in the sample, almost 90% were seen once. Sequenced material: peripheral blood. The receptors originated from a woman between 25 and 40 years old with COVID-19, enrolled during active disease.

The CDR3 nucleotides are TGTGCCAGCAGTTTGGGGCTTCTCTCCTACGAGCAGTACTTC. Residues: CASSLGLLSYEQYF. The chain is built from TRBV28 and TRBJ2-7; weak D call: TRBD1 (5 bases). CDR1 is MDHEN and CDR2 is SYDVKM in the germline V gene. The germline V and J ends were trimmed by 3 bases and 0 bases, with 9 bases remaining between them. The CDR3 consists of 14 residues.

The chain employs TRBV25-1 and TRBJ2-1; TRBD2 might be the D (5 bases). Germline V lookup: CDR1 MGHDK, CDR2 SYGVNS. V dropped 6 bases and J dropped 9 bases, with 9 bases sitting between them. The CDR3 is made up of 11 amino acids. CDR3 coding DNA: TGTGCCAGCAGCCTGGCGGGTGAGCAGTTCTTC. Translation gives CASSLAGEQFF.

This clone was seen more than once but under ten times. The V and J genes are TRBV28 and TRBJ2-7, with D perhaps TRBD2 (5 bases). Deletions cut 2 bases from V and 6 bases from J, with 11 bases between. The CDR3 sequence is 13 residues long. The germline V gene has CDR1 MDHEN and CDR2 SYDVKM. This CDR3 is CASSLGGAPEQYF. The DNA for the CDR3 is TGTGCCAGCAGTTTAGGAGGAGCTCCCGAGCAGTACTTC.

This clone was counted between two and nine times. The chain has TRBV1 and TRBJ2-3; the table assigns TRBD1, which was not confirmed against the DNA. TRBV1 is a documented pseudogene. This CDR3 spans 15 amino acids. The CDR3 is CTSSQGEKGADTQYF. In DNA, the CDR3 is TGCACCAGCAGCCAAGGGGAGAAGGGGGCAGATACGCAGTATTTT.

The genes are TRBV5-1 and TRBJ2-2; the D gene is possibly TRBD1 (6 bases). The germline V and J ends were trimmed by 2 bases and 5 bases, with 13 bases remaining between them. CDR1 SGHRS and CDR2 YFSETQ come from the germline V gene. The CDR3 sequence is 15 residues long. In DNA, the CDR3 is TGCGCCAGCAGCTTAGGGGGAGTAAGGACCGGGGAGCTGTTTTTT. Translated: CASSLGGVRTGELFF. Together with reference TRBV5-1 and TRBJ2-2, the CDR3 gives the full variable domain: KAGVTQTPRYLIKTRGQQVTLSCSPISGHRSVSWYQQTPGQGLQFLFEYFSETQRNKGNFPGRFSGRQFSNSRSEMNVSTLELGDSALYLCASSLGGVRTGELFFGEGSRLTVL.

This clone is a singleton in its sample. The chain joins TRBV25-1 to TRBJ2-1; tentative D call: TRBD1 (5 bases). Germline CDR1 is MGHDK and CDR2 is SYGVNS. V lost 7 bases to trimming and J lost 12 bases, with 19 bases between them. There are 13 residues in the CDR3. Here the CDR3 DNA reads TGTGCCAGCAATGGGCAGGACAACCAGGGGCAGTTCTTC. Translating it yields CASNGQDNQGQFF. The whole variable domain, filled in from reference TRBV25-1 and TRBJ2-1, reads EADIYQTPRYLVIGTGKKITLECSQTMGHDKMYWYQQDPGMELHLIHYSYGVNSTEKGDLSSESTVSRIRTEHFPLTLESARPSHTSQYLCASNGQDNQGQFFGPGTRLTVL.

The rearrangement uses TRBV3-1 (or the pseudogene TRBV3-2) and TRBJ2-6, with TRBD2 as a possible D gene (7 bases). The CDR3 length is 17 residues. V was pared by 4 bases and J by 2 bases, with 15 bases between. Germline values: CDR1 LGHDT, CDR2 YNNKEL (reference sequence). Here the CDR3 DNA reads TGTGCCAGCAGCCCCCCCGGCGGGGGCCCTGGGGCCAACGTCCTGACTTTC. This codes for CASSPPGGGPGANVLTF.

The V call is TRBV5-1, the J call TRBJ2-3; 8 nucleotides align to TRBD2. Germline CDR1 reads SGHRS; CDR2 reads YFSETQ. J lost 0 bases, V lost 3 bases, and 6 bases had no gene match. The length of the CDR3 is 16 residues. CDR3 region: CASSWGASGSTDTQYF. In DNA, the CDR3 is TGCGCCAGCAGCTGGGGGGCTAGCGGGAGCACAGATACGCAGTATTTT.

The rearrangement uses TRBV6-6 and TRBJ2-3; 8 bases fit TRBD2. V lost 4 bases, J lost 2 bases, and 8 bases stayed unmatched. The germline gives CDR1 MNHNY, CDR2 SVGAGI (reference sequence). The CDR3 consists of 16 residues. The CDR3 DNA is TGTGCCAGCAGTTCCTTGACTAGCGCTAACACAGATACGCAGTATTTT. It translates to CASSSLTSANTDTQYF.